This is a list of T cell receptor beta chains from one sample in a study of T-cell reconstitution after alpha-beta-depleted transplantation in children. TCRdb re-analysed the PCR reads in MiXCR, keeping a single row per CDR3 protein. Of 540,000 or so distinct CDR3 sequences in the sample, about 23% were seen once. The sample was PBMCs, mostly from graft donor cells, taken 360 days after TCRalphabeta/CD19-depleted stem cell transplant. The receptors were gathered from a boy in the first two years of life who had a stem cell transplant for acute myeloid leukemia, so the T cells may come from the graft donor. Each CDR3 is given with its conserved first and last residue. Fields, in order: D gene, J gene, V gene, clone size, CDR3 DNA, CDR3 protein. D genes are given only for firm matches. Clone sizes are given selectively: once, few, many, or a class where the clone is expanded.

D: TRBD1
J: TRBJ2-7
V: TRBV5-1
size: few
DNA: TGCGCCAGCAGCTTGGACCCCCCCCGGGACAGGGGGCTCTACGAGCAGTACTTC
CDR3: CASSLDPPRDRGLYEQYF

D: .
J: TRBJ2-7
V: TRBV20-1
size: few
DNA: TGCAGTGCTGGTAAAGATAGCTACGAGCAGTACTTC
CDR3: CSAGKDSYEQYF

D: TRBD2
J: TRBJ2-1
V: TRBV20-1
size: .
DNA: TGCAGTGCTAGAGTGGGAGTAGCGGGGGACCGGGGCGATGAGCAGTTCTTC
CDR3: CSARVGVAGDRGDEQFF

D: .
J: TRBJ2-3
V: TRBV4-2
size: .
DNA: TGTGCCAGCAGCCAAGAGTCTACCATCAGAGATACGCAGTATTTT
CDR3: CASSQESTIRDTQYF

D: TRBD2
J: TRBJ2-3
V: TRBV12-3/TRBV12-4
size: .
DNA: TGTGCCAGCAGCCCCCTGGCGGGGGTATATACGCAGTATTTT
CDR3: CASSPLAGVYTQYF

D: TRBD1
J: TRBJ1-2
V: TRBV12-3/TRBV12-4
size: .
DNA: TGTGCCAGCAGCCGACAGGGGGAATCCTATGGCTACACCTTC
CDR3: CASSRQGESYGYTF

D: .
J: TRBJ2-2
V: TRBV7-6
size: .
DNA: TGTGCCAGCAGCCCACTTGCGGCACTATCGAACACCGGGGAGCTGTTTTTT
CDR3: CASSPLAALSNTGELFF

D: TRBD1
J: TRBJ2-7
V: TRBV15
size: .
DNA: TGTGCCACCGGCTGGACAGGGCCCCACTACGAGCAGTACTTC
CDR3: CATGWTGPHYEQYF

D: .
J: TRBJ2-1
V: TRBV30
size: few
DNA: TGTGCCTGGAAGAGGGTCTCCTACAATGAGCAGTTCTTC
CDR3: CAWKRVSYNEQFF

D: TRBD1
J: TRBJ2-2
V: TRBV29-1
size: many
DNA: TGCAGCGGGGGACAGCCGGGCACCGGGGAGCTGTTTTTT
CDR3: CSGGQPGTGELFF

D: TRBD1
J: TRBJ2-1
V: TRBV11-2
size: many
DNA: TGTGCCAGCAGCGGGACAGGGCATAATGAGCAGTTCTTC
CDR3: CASSGTGHNEQFF

D: .
J: TRBJ1-1
V: TRBV29-1
size: .
DNA: TGCAGCGTTGAACTGCCGGGGGGCGGGAGCACTGAAGCTTTCTTT
CDR3: CSVELPGGGSTEAFF

D: .
J: TRBJ2-1
V: TRBV12-3/TRBV12-4
size: few
DNA: TGTGCCAGCAGTACTGCTCGTGAGCAGTTCTTC
CDR3: CASSTAREQFF

D: TRBD1
J: TRBJ2-3
V: TRBV12-3/TRBV12-4
size: .
DNA: TGTGCCAGCAGAGGACAGGCTGTTATGTATTTT
CDR3: CASRGQAVMYF

D: .
J: TRBJ1-2
V: TRBV20-1
size: .
DNA: TGCAGTGCTTTTACAGCGTACTATGGCTACACCTTC
CDR3: CSAFTAYYGYTF

D: .
J: TRBJ2-6
V: TRBV5-1
size: .
DNA: TGCGCCAGCAGCTCCCCGGGACGTAGGTCTGGGGCCAACGTCCTGACTTTC
CDR3: CASSSPGRRSGANVLTF

D: .
J: TRBJ2-1
V: TRBV6-5
size: few
DNA: TGTGCCAGCAGTTACGGGGCCGGGAGATACAATGAGCAGTTCTTC
CDR3: CASSYGAGRYNEQFF

D: TRBD2
J: TRBJ2-1
V: TRBV15
size: .
DNA: TGTGCCACCAGCAGGGTGACTAGCGGGAACAATGAGCAGTTCTTC
CDR3: CATSRVTSGNNEQFF

D: .
J: TRBJ2-3
V: TRBV9
size: .
DNA: TGTGCCAGCAGCGCGTCAATTGGGCTAGCAGGTGATACGCAGTATTTT
CDR3: CASSASIGLAGDTQYF

D: .
J: TRBJ2-2
V: TRBV18
size: few
DNA: TGTGCCAGCTCACCACGGAGGGGGAACCCGAACACCGGGGAGCTGTTTTTT
CDR3: CASSPRRGNPNTGELFF

D: TRBD1
J: TRBJ1-2
V: TRBV20-1
size: .
DNA: TGCAGTGCTAGTAAGGGGACAGCTCCTTATGGCTACACCTTC
CDR3: CSASKGTAPYGYTF

D: .
J: TRBJ1-4
V: TRBV29-1
size: few
DNA: TGCAGCGTTGAAACGAGGGAAAAACTGTTTTTT
CDR3: CSVETREKLFF

D: .
J: TRBJ2-7
V: TRBV7-2
size: few
DNA: TGTGCCAGCAGCTTAAGGGCCCCCTACGAGCAGTACTTC
CDR3: CASSLRAPYEQYF

D: .
J: TRBJ2-1
V: TRBV6-2/TRBV6-3
size: .
DNA: TGTGCCAGCAGGCGGATCCTTAGCTCCTACAATGAGCAGTTCTTC
CDR3: CASRRILSSYNEQFF

D: .
J: TRBJ2-5
V: TRBV20-1
size: few
DNA: TGCAGTGCTATCAGTGGGGCCGGGACCCAGTACTTC
CDR3: CSAISGAGTQYF

D: .
J: TRBJ2-7
V: TRBV6-1
size: .
DNA: TGTGCCAGCAGTGGACCGACAGGATTCGCCTACGAGCAGTACTTC
CDR3: CASSGPTGFAYEQYF

D: TRBD2
J: TRBJ2-5
V: TRBV29-1
size: many
DNA: TGCAGCGCCTCCGGGACTAGCGGGGGGCCGGCGGAGACCCAGTACTTC
CDR3: CSASGTSGGPAETQYF

D: .
J: TRBJ2-1
V: TRBV20-1
size: few
DNA: TGCAGTGCTAGCCAGGGAATTGGACGCAATGAGCAGTTCTTC
CDR3: CSASQGIGRNEQFF

D: TRBD2
J: TRBJ2-1
V: TRBV12-3/TRBV12-4
size: many
DNA: TGTGCCAGCAGTTTGGGGCGGGGGGGTCAGAATGAGCAGTTCTTC
CDR3: CASSLGRGGQNEQFF

D: .
J: TRBJ2-1
V: TRBV28
size: many
DNA: TGTGCCAGCAGTTTAGTCCCGAGGGGGGGTGAGCAGTTCTTC
CDR3: CASSLVPRGGEQFF

D: TRBD1
J: TRBJ2-3
V: TRBV4-1
size: few
DNA: TGCGCCAGCAGCCTCCCTTCACAGGGGCCGATCACAGATACGCAGTATTTT
CDR3: CASSLPSQGPITDTQYF

D: .
J: TRBJ2-3
V: TRBV20-1
size: many
DNA: TGCAGTGCTAGAGTCGGGGATACGCAGTATTTT
CDR3: CSARVGDTQYF

D: .
J: TRBJ1-1
V: TRBV27
size: few
DNA: TGTGCCAGCAGTTTACGCGGGACGAAAACTGAAGCTTTCTTT
CDR3: CASSLRGTKTEAFF

D: .
J: TRBJ1-5
V: TRBV29-1
size: .
DNA: TGCAGCGTTGCCGGGTCCCTCAATCAGCCCCAGCATTTT
CDR3: CSVAGSLNQPQHF

D: .
J: TRBJ2-7
V: TRBV20-1
size: .
DNA: TGCAGTGCTAGGAATAGGGGGGCCCCCTGGGAGCAGTACTTC
CDR3: CSARNRGAPWEQYF

D: .
J: TRBJ2-5
V: TRBV27
size: once
DNA: TGTGCCAGCAACACAAGACAGACCCAAGAGACCCAGTACTTC
CDR3: CASNTRQTQETQYF

D: TRBD1
J: TRBJ2-3
V: TRBV29-1
size: many
DNA: TGCAGCGTTGTGGGGACAGAGGGATCAGATACGCAGTATTTT
CDR3: CSVVGTEGSDTQYF

D: .
J: TRBJ2-1
V: TRBV27
size: .
DNA: TGTGCCAGCAGTTTACAGGGCGGAAACACCCTCTCCTACAATGAGCAGTTCTTC
CDR3: CASSLQGGNTLSYNEQFF

D: .
J: TRBJ2-7
V: TRBV7-9
size: .
DNA: TGTGCCAGCAGCTTGGGTCAGGGACCGAGCCTCCCCTACGAGCAGTACTTC
CDR3: CASSLGQGPSLPYEQYF

D: TRBD2
J: TRBJ2-1
V: TRBV11-2
size: many
DNA: TGTGCCAGCAGGTCGCCGGGACTAGCGGGGGCGAGCTCCTACAATGAGCAGTTCTTC
CDR3: CASRSPGLAGASSYNEQFF

D: TRBD2
J: TRBJ2-3
V: TRBV20-1
size: many
DNA: TGCAGTGCTGGCCCGACTAGCGGGTTCACAGATACGCAGTATTTT
CDR3: CSAGPTSGFTDTQYF

D: TRBD1
J: TRBJ2-4
V: TRBV19
size: many
DNA: TGTGCCAGTAGTATGGGACAGGGGGTCATTCAGTACTTC
CDR3: CASSMGQGVIQYF

D: TRBD1
J: TRBJ2-2
V: TRBV2
size: .
DNA: TGTGCCAGCAGTGGGACAGGGGGCTCGACGAGGGAGCTGTTTTTT
CDR3: CASSGTGGSTRELFF

D: .
J: TRBJ2-7
V: TRBV29-1
size: .
DNA: TGCAGCGTTGAAGTCCCAGGGAGAAACGAGCAGTACTTC
CDR3: CSVEVPGRNEQYF

D: .
J: TRBJ2-3
V: TRBV6-2/TRBV6-3
size: .
DNA: TGTGCCAGCGCCAGGGACTTTAGCACAGATACGCAGTATTTT
CDR3: CASARDFSTDTQYF

D: TRBD2
J: TRBJ2-1
V: TRBV20-1
size: few
DNA: TGCAGTGCAATGGGACTAGCGGACTCCTACAATGAGCAGTTCTTC
CDR3: CSAMGLADSYNEQFF

D: .
J: TRBJ2-2
V: TRBV21-1
size: few
DNA: TGTGCCAGCAGCAAAGAGGATATGGGACAGGGATTAACCGGGGAGCTGTTTTTT
CDR3: CASSKEDMGQGLTGELFF

D: .
J: TRBJ2-1
V: TRBV20-1
size: .
DNA: TGCAGTGCTAGAGGCTTAAGACCCCCAAACAGGGCAAGAAATGAGCAGTTCTTC
CDR3: CSARGLRPPNRARNEQFF

D: .
J: TRBJ2-3
V: TRBV15
size: many
DNA: TGTGCCAAAAGGGTAGCCACAGATACGCAGTATTTT
CDR3: CAKRVATDTQYF

D: .
J: TRBJ2-5
V: TRBV20-1
size: .
DNA: TGCAGTGCAAAAACGAACAGGGCCGGGGCCCAGTACTTC
CDR3: CSAKTNRAGAQYF

D: .
J: TRBJ1-6
V: TRBV5-1
size: many
DNA: TGCGCCAGCAGCTTGGCCGGGTCCGGAGATTCACCCCTCCACTTT
CDR3: CASSLAGSGDSPLHF

D: .
J: TRBJ1-2
V: TRBV24-1
size: .
DNA: TGTGCCACCTTTGATTCGACAGCATATGGCTACACCTTC
CDR3: CATFDSTAYGYTF

D: .
J: TRBJ2-5
V: TRBV20-1
size: many
DNA: TGCAGTGCTAGAGATAAAGGGCTGGAGACCCAGTACTTC
CDR3: CSARDKGLETQYF

D: .
J: TRBJ2-1
V: TRBV7-2
size: few
DNA: TGTGCCAGCAGCCTGGGGGGGCCGAGGAATGAGCAGTTCTTC
CDR3: CASSLGGPRNEQFF

D: .
J: TRBJ2-7
V: TRBV11-2
size: .
DNA: TGTGCCAGCAGCTTAGGGCCGGGGGCCCTTTACGAGCAGTACTTC
CDR3: CASSLGPGALYEQYF

D: TRBD2
J: TRBJ2-3
V: TRBV6-6
size: many
DNA: TGTGCCAGCGGGGGGGGTACAGATACGCAGTATTTT
CDR3: CASGGGTDTQYF

D: .
J: TRBJ2-1
V: TRBV6-2/TRBV6-3
size: many
DNA: TGTGCCAGCAGTTACGTCATCGGGGGTCAACGTACGGGGCGCTCCTACAATGAGCAGTTCTTC
CDR3: CASSYVIGGQRTGRSYNEQFF

D: TRBD1
J: TRBJ1-1
V: TRBV7-2
size: many
DNA: TGTGCCAGCAGCTTATGGGACAGCAGGACTGAAGCTTTCTTT
CDR3: CASSLWDSRTEAFF

D: .
J: TRBJ2-3
V: TRBV6-1
size: few
DNA: TGTGCCAGCAGTGTGGACTCCACCGATCCCACAGATACGCAGTATTTT
CDR3: CASSVDSTDPTDTQYF

D: .
J: TRBJ1-2
V: TRBV20-1
size: .
DNA: TGCAGTGCTAGAGCCACAGTCGGCTATGGCTACACCTTC
CDR3: CSARATVGYGYTF